This TCR beta chain was captured in a study of response to subunit inactivated influenza vaccine. TCRdb analysed the RT-PCR reads with MiXCR anew, one entry per CDR3 protein. The repertoire has approximately 730,000 distinct CDR3 sequences, approximately 15% of them found once; the top ten carry 6.5% to 8.5%. This clonotype was detected ten times or more. From germline, CDR1 is DFQATT and CDR2 SNEGSKA (reference sequence). The V gene lost 3 bases and the J gene lost 6 bases, with 12 bases spanning the gap. The length of the CDR3 is 14 residues. This clonotype was sampled from a man aged 50-60 years who received an inactivated influenza vaccine. The sequencing here drew on PBMCs from blood, taken 14 to 15 days before vaccination. The chain has TRBV20-1 and TRBJ1-6; D uncertain. CDR3 protein: CSASLGPLNSPLHF. In DNA form, the CDR3 reads TGCAGTGCTAGCCTGGGTCCCCTTAATTCACCCCTCCACTTT.